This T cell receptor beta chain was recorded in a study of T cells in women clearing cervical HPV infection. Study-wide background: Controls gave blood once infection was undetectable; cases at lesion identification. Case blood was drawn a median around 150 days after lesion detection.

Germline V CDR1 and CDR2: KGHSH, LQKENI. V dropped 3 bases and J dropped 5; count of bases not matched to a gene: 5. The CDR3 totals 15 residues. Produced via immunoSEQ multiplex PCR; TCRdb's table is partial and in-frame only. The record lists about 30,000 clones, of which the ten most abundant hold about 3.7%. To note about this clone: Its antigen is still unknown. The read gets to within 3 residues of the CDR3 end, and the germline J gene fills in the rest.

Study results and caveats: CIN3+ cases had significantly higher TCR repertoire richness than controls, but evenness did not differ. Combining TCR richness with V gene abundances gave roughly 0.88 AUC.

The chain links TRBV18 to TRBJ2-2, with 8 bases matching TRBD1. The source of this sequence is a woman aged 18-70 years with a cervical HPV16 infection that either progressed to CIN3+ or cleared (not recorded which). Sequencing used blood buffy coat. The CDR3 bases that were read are TGTGCCAGCTCACCGAGACAGGGGATAACCGGGGAG. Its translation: CASSPRQGITGE. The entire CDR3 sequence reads CASSPRQGITGELFF.